This T cell receptor (beta chain) came from a study of beta chain features in type 1 diabetes. At the level of the study: Analysis included around 99,000,000 sorted cells drawn from all samples. Study-level findings and limits: Across all four CD4+ subsets, people with type 1 diabetes showed modestly shorter TCRB CDR3s.

Sequenced material consisted of expressed TCRB transcripts (all of the isolated RNA was reverse transcribed). The assay was immunoSEQ multiplex PCR, and TCRdb's table has in-frame clones only and misses some. The profile shows some 270,000 clones, around 9.9% of them singletons. This clone was counted once. Its antigen is unknown. The sequence came from a man younger than 45 with type 1 diabetes. Sequenced: naive CD4+ T cells from blood.

The CDR3: CASSRGPENTGELFF. The CDR3, as DNA: TGTGCCAGCAGCCGCGGGCCGGAGAACACCGGGGAGCTGTTTTTT. The V gene is TRBV4-2, the J gene TRBJ2-2; perhaps TRBD2 as D (5 bases). V was shortened by 4 bases and J by 1 base, with 10 bases between the two germline ends. Germline CDR1 is LGHNA and CDR2 is YNFKEQ. There are 15 residues in the CDR3.